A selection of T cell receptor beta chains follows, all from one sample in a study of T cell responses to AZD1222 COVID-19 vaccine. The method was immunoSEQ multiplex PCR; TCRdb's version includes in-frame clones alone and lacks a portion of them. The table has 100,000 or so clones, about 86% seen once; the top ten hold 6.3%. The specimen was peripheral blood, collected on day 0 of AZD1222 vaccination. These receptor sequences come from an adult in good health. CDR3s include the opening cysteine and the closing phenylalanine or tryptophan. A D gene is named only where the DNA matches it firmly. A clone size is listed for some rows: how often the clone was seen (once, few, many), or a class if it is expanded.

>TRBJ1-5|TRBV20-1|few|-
TGCAGTGCTAGTAGTACATCTGATCAGCCCCAGCATTTT
CSASSTSDQPQHF
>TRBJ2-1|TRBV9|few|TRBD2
TGTGCCAGCAGCGTAGCCAGCGGGAGGACCAATGAGCAGTTCTTC
CASSVASGRTNEQFF
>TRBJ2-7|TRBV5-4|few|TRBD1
TGTGCCAGCAGCTTGAGGGACAGGTCCAACTACGAGCAGTACTTC
CASSLRDRSNYEQYF
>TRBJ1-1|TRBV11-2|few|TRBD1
TGTGCCAGCAGCTTAGAGTGGGGTCACAGGGGCACTGAAGCTTTCTTT
CASSLEWGHRGTEAFF
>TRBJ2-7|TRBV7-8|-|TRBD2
TGTGCCAGCAGCTTAGGCGTAGCGGGACAACGCTACGAGCAGTACTTC
CASSLGVAGQRYEQYF
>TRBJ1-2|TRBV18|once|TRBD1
TGTGCCAGCTCACCGGGGACAGGGGTCTATGGCTACACCTTC
CASSPGTGVYGYTF
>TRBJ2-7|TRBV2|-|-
TGTGCCAGCACCCTCAACCGCTACGAGCAGTACTTC
CASTLNRYEQYF
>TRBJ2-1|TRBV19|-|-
TGTGCCAGTAGTGCGGGACTCCTAAATGAGCAGTTCTTC
CASSAGLLNEQFF
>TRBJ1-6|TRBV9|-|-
TGTGCCAGCAGCGTAGGGCAGGTCGATTCACCCCTCCACTTT
CASSVGQVDSPLHF
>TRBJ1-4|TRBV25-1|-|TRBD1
TGTGCCAGCAGTGATACAGGGGGCGGTGAAAAACTGTTTTTT
CASSDTGGGEKLFF
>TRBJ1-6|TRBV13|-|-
TGTGCCAGCAGCTCTAGACGGAACTATAATTCACCCCTCCACTTT
CASSSRRNYNSPLHF
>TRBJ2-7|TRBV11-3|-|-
TGTGCCAGCAGCTCTTGGGACCTGGAATTCGAGCAGTACTTC
CASSSWDLEFEQYF
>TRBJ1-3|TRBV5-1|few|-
TGCGCCAGCAGCTTGGGCAGCGGAAACACCATATATTTT
CASSLGSGNTIYF
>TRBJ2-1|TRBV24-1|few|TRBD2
TGTGCCACCAGTGATCTTGACCCGGGACTAGCGGGAGCTGGTCGGCAGTTCTTC
CATSDLDPGLAGAGRQFF
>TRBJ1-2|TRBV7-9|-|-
TGTGCCAGCAGCTCAAGGACAGACGCTGGTGGCTACACCTTC
CASSSRTDAGGYTF
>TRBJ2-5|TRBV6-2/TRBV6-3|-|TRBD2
TGTGCCAGCAGTTACGGTCGGGAGGGAGCATTGGGCCAAGAGACCCAGTACTTC
CASSYGREGALGQETQYF
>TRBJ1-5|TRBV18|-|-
TGTGCCAGCTCAACCGGGCGGGATCAGCCCCAGCATTTT
CASSTGRDQPQHF
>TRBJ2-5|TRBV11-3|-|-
TGTGCCAGCAGCTTAGATACGGCCCAGGAGACCCAGTACTTC
CASSLDTAQETQYF
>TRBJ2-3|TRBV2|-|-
TGTGCCAGCAGGGCCGGGCCTCTTAGCACAGATACGCAGTATTTT
CASRAGPLSTDTQYF
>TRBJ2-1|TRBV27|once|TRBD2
TGTGCCAGCAGCCAAGTCCCGGGACTAGCGTACGAGCAGTTCTTC
CASSQVPGLAYEQFF
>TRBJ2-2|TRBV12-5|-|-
TGTGCTAGTGGTTTGTGGGCGCGGACCGGGGAGCTGTTTTTT
CASGLWARTGELFF
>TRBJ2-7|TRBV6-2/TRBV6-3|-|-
TGTGCCAGCAGTCGACCATCCGGGTCTTACGAGCAGTACTTC
CASSRPSGSYEQYF
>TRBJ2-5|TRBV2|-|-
TGTGCCAGCAGAGAACAGGGAGAGACCCAGTACTTC
CASREQGETQYF
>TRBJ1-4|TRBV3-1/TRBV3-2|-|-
TGTGCCAGCAGCAAAGGAGAGGGCCGCGGAGAAAAACTGTTTTTT
CASSKGEGRGEKLFF
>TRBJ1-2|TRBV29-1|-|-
TGCAGCGTTGGGGGTCAGGTCTATGGCTACACCTTC
CSVGGQVYGYTF
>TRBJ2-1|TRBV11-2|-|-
TGTGCCAGCAGCCGACGGGCGTGGGGCAGCTACAATGAGCAGTTCTTC
CASSRRAWGSYNEQFF
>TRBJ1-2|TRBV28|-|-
TGTGCCAGCACTCTTCCCGGAGGGTGGGGCTACACCTTC
CASTLPGGWGYTF
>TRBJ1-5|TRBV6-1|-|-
TGTGCCAGCAGTGAACTGGGGGATGGTCAGCCCCAGCATTTT
CASSELGDGQPQHF
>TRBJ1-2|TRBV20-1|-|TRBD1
TGCAGTGCTATTCAGGGGGAAGGCTACACCTTC
CSAIQGEGYTF
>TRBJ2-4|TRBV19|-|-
TGTGCCAGTAGTATAGGGGGCAACAAAAACATTCAGTACTTC
CASSIGGNKNIQYF
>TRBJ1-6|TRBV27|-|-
TGTGCCAGCAGTTTATCAGGGCGGAATTCACCCCTCCACTTT
CASSLSGRNSPLHF
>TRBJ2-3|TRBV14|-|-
TGTGCCAGCAGCCAAGAGGATTTGGGTACGCAGTATTTT
CASSQEDLGTQYF
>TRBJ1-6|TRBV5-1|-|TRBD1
TGCGCCAGCAGCTTGACAGGGGTGAATTCACCCCTCCACTTT
CASSLTGVNSPLHF
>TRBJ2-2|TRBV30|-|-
TGTGCCTGGAGTACCGGGGGGCACACCGGGGAGCTGTTTTTT
CAWSTGGHTGELFF
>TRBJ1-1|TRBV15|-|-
TGTGCCACCAGGGAGACCTTGAACACTGAAGCTTTCTTT
CATRETLNTEAFF
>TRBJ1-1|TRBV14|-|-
TGTGCCAGCAGCCATAGTATCGGGGGCGCCTCCACTGAAGCTTTCTTT
CASSHSIGGASTEAFF
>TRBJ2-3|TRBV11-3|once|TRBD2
TGTGCCAGCAACCAAGGTCTAGCGGGACGAGGGGATACGCAGTATTTT
CASNQGLAGRGDTQYF
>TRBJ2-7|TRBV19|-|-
TGTGCCAGTAGTAGATATAGCGGATCCGAGGGAGAGCAGTACTTC
CASSRYSGSEGEQYF
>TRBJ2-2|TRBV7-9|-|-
TGTGCCAGCAGCTTAGACTCTACCGGGGAGCTGTTTTTT
CASSLDSTGELFF
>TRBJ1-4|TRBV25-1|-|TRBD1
TGTGCCAGCAGTGTATTGGGGACAGGGAACGAAAAACTGTTTTTT
CASSVLGTGNEKLFF
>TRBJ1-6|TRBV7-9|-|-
TGTGCCAGCAGCCGCAGGGAACGAAACTCACCCCTCCACTTT
CASSRRERNSPLHF
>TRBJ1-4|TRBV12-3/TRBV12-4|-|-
TGTGCCAGCAGCACAGGGACACATGAAAAACTGTTTTTT
CASSTGTHEKLFF
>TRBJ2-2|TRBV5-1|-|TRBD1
TGCGCCAGCAGCTTGGTAGGGGTATACAGGGGAACGAACACCGGGGAGCTGTTTTTT
CASSLVGVYRGTNTGELFF
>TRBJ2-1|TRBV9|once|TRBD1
TGTGCCAGCAGCGTCACAGGGGCCCCGGGGTCCTACAATGAGCAGTTCTTC
CASSVTGAPGSYNEQFF
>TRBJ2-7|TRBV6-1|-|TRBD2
TGTGCCAGCAGTGAAGCCGCTGGACTAGCGGAGACCTACGAGCAGTACTTC
CASSEAAGLAETYEQYF
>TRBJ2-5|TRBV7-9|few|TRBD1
TGTGCCAGCAGCTCACCGGAGACAGGGGATTACCAAGAGACCCAGTACTTC
CASSSPETGDYQETQYF
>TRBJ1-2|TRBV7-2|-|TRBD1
TGTGCCAGCATCCTTGCCGGGACAGGGGCTCCCGTGGGGGGCTACACCTTC
CASILAGTGAPVGGYTF
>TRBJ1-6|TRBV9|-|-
TGTGCCAGCAGCGGACGGGACGGGGGGTTTTCACCCCTCCACTTT
CASSGRDGGFSPLHF
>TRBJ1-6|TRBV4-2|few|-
TGTGCCAGCAGCCAAGACAGGGTTTATAATTCACCCCTCCACTTT
CASSQDRVYNSPLHF
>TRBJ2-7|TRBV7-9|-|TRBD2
TGTGCCAGCAGCCCGACCCCGGGGGGGAATAACTACGAGCAGTACTTC
CASSPTPGGNNYEQYF
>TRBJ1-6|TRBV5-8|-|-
TGTGCCAGCAGCCCCCGGGCCTCGTATAATTCACCCCTCCACTTT
CASSPRASYNSPLHF
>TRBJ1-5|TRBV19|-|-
TGTGCCAGTAGATACCCGGGGCACAGCAATCAGCCCCAGCATTTT
CASRYPGHSNQPQHF
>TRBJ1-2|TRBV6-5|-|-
TGTGCCAGCAGTCCCCAGCCTCTGTATGGCTACACCTTC
CASSPQPLYGYTF